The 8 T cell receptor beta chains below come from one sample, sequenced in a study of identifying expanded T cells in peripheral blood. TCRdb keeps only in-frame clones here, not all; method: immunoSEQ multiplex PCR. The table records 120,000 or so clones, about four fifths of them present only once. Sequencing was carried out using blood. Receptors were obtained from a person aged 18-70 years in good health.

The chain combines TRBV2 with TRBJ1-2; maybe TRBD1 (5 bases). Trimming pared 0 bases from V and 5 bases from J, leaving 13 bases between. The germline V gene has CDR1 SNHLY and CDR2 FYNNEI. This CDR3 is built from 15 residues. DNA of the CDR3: TGTGCCAGCAGTGAAGCCGATTCGGCAGGGTATGGCTACACCTTC. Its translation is CASSEADSAGYGYTF.

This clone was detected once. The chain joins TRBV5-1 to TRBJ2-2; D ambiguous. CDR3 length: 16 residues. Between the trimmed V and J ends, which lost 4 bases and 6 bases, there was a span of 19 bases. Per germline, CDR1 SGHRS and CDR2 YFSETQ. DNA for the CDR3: TGCGCCAGCAGCCCTATAAACCCCGGTAGGGCCGGGGAGCTGTTTTTT. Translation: CASSPINPGRAGELFF.

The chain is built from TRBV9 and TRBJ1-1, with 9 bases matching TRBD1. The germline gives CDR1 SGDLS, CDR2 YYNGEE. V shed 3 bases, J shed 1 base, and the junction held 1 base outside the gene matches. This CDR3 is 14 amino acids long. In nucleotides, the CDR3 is TGTGCCAGCAGCGCGGGACAGGGGAACACTGAAGCTTTCTTT. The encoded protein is CASSAGQGNTEAFF.

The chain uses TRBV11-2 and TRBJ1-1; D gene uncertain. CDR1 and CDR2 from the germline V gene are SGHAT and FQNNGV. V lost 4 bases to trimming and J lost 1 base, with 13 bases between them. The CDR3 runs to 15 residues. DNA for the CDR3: TGTGCCAGCAGCTCCAGAGGAGGGTCGAACACTGAAGCTTTCTTT. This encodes CASSSRGGSNTEAFF.

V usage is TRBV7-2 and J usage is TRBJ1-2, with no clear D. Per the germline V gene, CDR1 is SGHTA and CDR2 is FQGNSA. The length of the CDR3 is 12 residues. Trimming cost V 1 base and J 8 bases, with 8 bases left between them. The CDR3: CASSLVSWGYTF. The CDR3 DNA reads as TGTGCCAGCAGCTTAGTGAGCTGGGGCTACACCTTC.

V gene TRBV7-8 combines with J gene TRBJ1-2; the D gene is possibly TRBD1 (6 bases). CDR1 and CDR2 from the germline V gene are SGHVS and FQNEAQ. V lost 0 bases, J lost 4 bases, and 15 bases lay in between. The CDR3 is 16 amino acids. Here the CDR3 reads CASSLAPKGGSYGYTF. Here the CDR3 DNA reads TGTGCCAGCAGCTTAGCGCCGAAGGGGGGTTCCTATGGCTACACCTTC.

CDR3 protein: CASNRDNQETQYF. The CDR3 DNA reads as TGTGCCAGCAACCGGGACAACCAAGAGACCCAGTACTTC. The V call is TRBV2, the J call TRBJ2-5; a possible D gene is TRBD1 (6 bases). CDR1 and CDR2 from the germline V gene are SNHLY and FYNNEI. The V gene lost 7 bases and the J gene lost 0 bases, with 9 bases spanning the gap. CDR3 length: 13 residues. The full variable domain, completed using reference TRBV2 and TRBJ2-5, is EPEVTQTPSHQVTQMGQEVILRCVPISNHLYFYWYRQILGQKVEFLVSFYNNEISEKSEIFDDQFSVERPDGSNFTLKIRSTKLEDSAMYFCASNRDNQETQYFGPGTRLLVL.

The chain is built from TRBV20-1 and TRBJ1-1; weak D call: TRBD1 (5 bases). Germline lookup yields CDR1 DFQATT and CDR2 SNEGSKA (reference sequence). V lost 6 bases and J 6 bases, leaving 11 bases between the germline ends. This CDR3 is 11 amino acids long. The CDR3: CSAHPGPEAFF. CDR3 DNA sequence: TGCAGTGCCCACCCGGGGCCTGAAGCTTTCTTT.